Presented here are 21 T cell receptor beta chains from one specimen sequenced in a study of T cell responses to AZD1222 COVID-19 vaccine. Clones were read by immunoSEQ multiplex PCR, and TCRdb kept only the in-frame ones, dropping some. This table has 110,000 or so clones, 70% to 90% appearing once. The specimen comprised peripheral blood, sampled 28 days after the second AZD1222 dose. The source is an adult who received the AZD1222 COVID-19 vaccine.

The V gene is TRBV6-2 or TRBV6-3, the J gene TRBJ1-1, with D unresolved. The CDR3 is 14 residues long. With 6 bases removed from V and 1 base from J, the gap between germline ends came to 12 bases. From germline, CDR1 is MNHEY and CDR2 SVGEGT. CDR3 residues: CASSDRRENTEAFF. CDR3 DNA: TGTGCCAGCAGCGATAGGAGGGAGAACACTGAAGCTTTCTTT.

The J gene is TRBJ2-5, the V gene TRBV2; D gene unclear. Germline V lookup: CDR1 SNHLY, CDR2 FYNNEI. This CDR3 has 12 amino acids. Trimming stripped 4 bases from V and 5 bases from J, with 8 bases between. The CDR3 is CASSALRETQYF. CDR3 coding DNA: TGTGCCAGCAGTGCCCTAAGGGAGACCCAGTACTTC.

V is TRBV6-2 or TRBV6-3 and J is TRBJ2-7; 7 bases are a match to TRBD1. This CDR3 is 15 amino acids long. Germline V gives CDR1 MNHEY, CDR2 SVGEGT. V shed 5 bases, J shed 3 bases, and the junction held 10 bases outside the gene matches. The CDR3 region has the DNA TGTGCCAGCAGTCGAGGGACAGCTATTAACTACGAGCAGTACTTC. It specifies CASSRGTAINYEQYF.

The V and J genes are TRBV27 and TRBJ2-3; possibly TRBD1 for D (5 bases). The CDR3 extends over 14 amino acids. V dropped 2 bases and J dropped 3 bases, with 9 bases sitting between them. From germline, CDR1 is MNHEY and CDR2 SMNVEV (reference sequence). The CDR3 DNA sequence: TGTGCCAGCAGTTTAGATAGGGGAACAGATACGCAGTATTTT. It is translated as CASSLDRGTDTQYF.

V is TRBV11-3 and J is TRBJ2-2, with D possibly matching TRBD2 (5 bases). Deletions cut 4 bases from V and 5 bases from J, with 23 bases between. Germline loops: CDR1 SGHNT, CDR2 YENEEA. CDR3 length: 18 residues. As DNA, the CDR3 is TGTGCCAGCAGCTCCCCCACGGGAACCGCCCACGGTACCGGGGAGCTGTTTTTT. This codes for CASSSPTGTAHGTGELFF.

The gene calls are TRBV3-1 (or the pseudogene TRBV3-2) and TRBJ1-2, with unresolved D. This CDR3 spans 13 amino acids. Trimming stripped 1 base from V and 8 bases from J, with 11 bases between. Looked up from germline, CDR1 is LGHDT and CDR2 is YNNKEL (reference sequence). CDR3 in amino acids: CASSQGTIPGYTF. The DNA for the CDR3 is TGTGCCAGCAGCCAAGGGACTATACCCGGCTACACCTTC.

The chain carries TRBV27 and TRBJ1-6, with a possible D match to TRBD1 (5 bases). V was shortened by 2 bases and J by 4 bases, with 9 bases between the two germline ends. This CDR3 has 15 amino acids. Germline CDR1 MNHEY, CDR2 SMNVEV (reference sequence). The CDR3 loop reads CASSLTGPYNSPLHF. The CDR3 region has the DNA TGTGCCAGCAGTTTAACGGGGCCTTATAATTCACCCCTCCACTTT.

The chain couples TRBV20-1 to TRBJ2-5; D is uncertain. Trimming left V 3 bases short and J 3 bases short, with 11 bases between. The CDR3 runs to 13 residues. The germline gives CDR1 DFQATT, CDR2 SNEGSKA (reference sequence). CDR3: CSASRATEETQYF. CDR3 coding DNA: TGCAGTGCTAGTCGAGCGACTGAAGAGACCCAGTACTTC.

The chain employs TRBV13 and TRBJ1-2; 11 positions agree with TRBD1. CDR3 length equals 16 residues. V trimming: 3 bases; J trimming: 7 bases; junction bases outside the gene matches: 10. Germline lookup yields CDR1 PRHDT and CDR2 FYEKMQ (reference sequence). CDR3 DNA: TGTGCCAGCAGCTTCCGGACAGGGGGCGATTTGGCTGGCTACACCTTC. Protein: CASSFRTGGDLAGYTF.

This rearrangement joins TRBV6-5 to TRBJ1-1; D not resolved. The germline gives CDR1 MNHEY, CDR2 SVGAGI. Trimming removed 0 bases at V and 4 bases at J, with 12 bases between. This CDR3 region has 15 residues. Written as DNA, the CDR3 is TGTGCCAGCAGTTACTCGGCCCGAACGGCCACTGAAGCTTTCTTT. Encoded protein: CASSYSARTATEAFF.

The V gene is TRBV28, the J gene TRBJ1-5; D remains unclear. The V end lost 6 bases, the J end lost 0 bases, and 9 bases lay between the germline ends. CDR1 and CDR2 (germline): MDHEN, SYDVKM. CDR3 size: 14 residues. The CDR3 is CASRPKYSNQPQHF. CDR3 sequence (DNA): TGTGCCAGCAGACCCAAATATAGCAATCAGCCCCAGCATTTT. Using reference TRBV28 and TRBJ1-5 for the parts outside the CDR3, the full variable domain is DVKVTQSSRYLVKRTGEKVFLECVQDMDHENMFWYRQDPGLGLRLIYFSYDVKMKEKGDIPEGYSVSREKKERFSLILESASTNQTSMYLCASRPKYSNQPQHFGDGTRLSIL.

This sequence joins TRBV6-6 and TRBJ2-5; TRBD1 matches at 9 bases. There are 14 residues in the CDR3. J was trimmed by 5 bases and V by 1 base; bases with no gene match: 2. Per germline, CDR1 MNHNY and CDR2 SVGAGI (reference sequence). The CDR3 coding sequence is TGTGCCAGCAGTTACTGGGGGACAGGGGAGACCCAGTACTTC. Encoded protein: CASSYWGTGETQYF.

The chain recombines TRBV6-5 with TRBJ2-5; tentative D call: TRBD2 (6 bases). This CDR3 contains 14 residues. Germline V gene sequence: CDR1 MNHEY, CDR2 SVGAGI. V lost 0 bases and J 5 bases, leaving 10 bases between the germline ends. The CDR3 DNA reads as TGTGCCAGCAGTTACTCTTCGGGGGAGGAGACCCAGTACTTC. Translation gives CASSYSSGEETQYF.

This sequence joins TRBV6-2 or TRBV6-3 and TRBJ1-1; D is possibly TRBD1 (5 bases). This CDR3 is 17 amino acids long. The germline gives CDR1 MNHEY, CDR2 SVGEGT. Trimming pared 0 bases from V and 1 base from J, leaving 15 bases between. The CDR3 sequence is CASSYSTFGAGNTEAFF. The CDR3, as DNA: TGTGCCAGCAGTTACTCGACGTTCGGGGCCGGGAACACTGAAGCTTTCTTT.

The chain recombines TRBV5-4 with TRBJ1-6; weak D call: TRBD1 (6 bases). In germline, CDR1 is SGHNT, CDR2 YYREEE (reference sequence). CDR3 length: 15 residues. V dropped 5 bases and J dropped 7 bases, with 16 bases sitting between them. The CDR3 nucleotides read TGTGCCAGCAGGCCGGCCGGGACACCAAATTCACCCCTCCACTTT. Translating it yields CASRPAGTPNSPLHF.

The chain recombines TRBV19 with TRBJ1-2; TRBD1 agrees at 8 bases. Germline V gene lookup returns CDR1 LNHDA and CDR2 SQIVND (reference sequence). This CDR3 is 15 amino acids long. V lost 4 bases to trimming and J lost 4 bases; unmatched junction nucleotides: 8. CDR3 DNA sequence: TGTGCCAGTAGTACCAACAGGGGGACGGGCTATGGCTACACCTTC. Amino acids: CASSTNRGTGYGYTF.

The rearrangement uses TRBV27 and TRBJ2-2; 9 bases align to TRBD1. CDR3 length: 16 residues. V was clipped by 7 bases and J by 6 bases; unmatched bases: 12. The germline CDR1 and CDR2 sequences are MNHEY and SMNVEV (reference sequence). CDR3 protein: CASTNPGQGLSGELFF. The CDR3 region has the DNA TGTGCCAGCACTAATCCGGGACAGGGTTTATCCGGGGAGCTGTTTTTT.

Judged by abundance, this clone is medium-sized. The rearrangement joins TRBV6-4 to TRBJ1-2; 9 positions match TRBD1. Per the germline V gene, CDR1 is MRHNA and CDR2 is SNTAGT. The CDR3 totals 14 residues. The trim removed 5 bases at V and 8 bases at J, leaving 9 bases unmatched. DNA of the CDR3: TGTGCCAGCAGTCCGACCGGGACAGGGATCGGCTACACCTTC. It is translated as CASSPTGTGIGYTF.

J is TRBJ1-2 and V is TRBV2, with 7 bases lining up with TRBD1. The J segment lost 10 bases and the V segment lost 7 bases, leaving 6 bases of the junction unmatched. Germline lookup yields CDR1 SNHLY and CDR2 FYNNEI. This CDR3 has 11 amino acids. For the CDR3, the DNA is TGTGCCAGCACCCGGGACAGCTTCTACACCTTC. Amino acids: CASTRDSFYTF.

This chain uses TRBV5-1 with TRBJ1-2; TRBD1 matches 8 bases. V lost 4 bases and J lost 4; bases outside the gene matches: 6. Germline assignment: CDR1 SGHRS and CDR2 YFSETQ. The CDR3 length is 14 residues. CDR3 sequence: CASSIDRGGYGYTF. CDR3 coding DNA: TGCGCCAGCAGCATTGACAGGGGCGGCTATGGCTACACCTTC.

CDR3 protein: CASSYPGTGVYGYTF. The CDR3 DNA reads TGCGCCAGCAGCTACCCCGGGACAGGAGTTTATGGCTACACCTTC. The gene calls are TRBV5-1 and TRBJ1-2; TRBD1 matches at 8 bases. Germline V gene data show CDR1 as SGHRS and CDR2 as YFSETQ. Losses at the gene ends were 3 bases for V and 5 bases for J; bases not matched to a gene: 9. The CDR3 totals 15 residues.